This TCR beta chain emerged from a study of T-cell memory formation after mild COVID-19. Study-wide points: The finding that pre-infection memory included some responding clones suggested that cross-reactive memory joined. Researchers report contracting CD4+ clones mostly in CM and EM, with CD8+ clones in EMRA.

Germline V gives CDR1 SEHNR, CDR2 FQNEAQ (reference sequence). Trimming took off 6 bases at V and 7 bases at J, with 18 bases between the two ends. The CDR3 covers 14 residues. It was 5'RACE with constant-segment primers that produced the TCR alpha and TCR beta cDNA libraries, which carried sample barcodes and UMIs. TCRdb redid the calling of the 5' RACE reads with MiXCR, one entry per CDR3 protein. The table lists roughly 320,000 distinct CDR3 sequences, 25% to 30% of them singletons. This clonotype has just one count. The antigen is undetermined. The sample taken for sequencing was PBMCs or a T cell subset sorted from them (not recorded which). The chain is built from TRBV7-9 and TRBJ1-2; tentative D call: TRBD1 (6 bases). The receptor comes from an adult woman who had mild COVID-19 (a few samples of this study predate the infection). Cell type and time point are not known. CDR3 sequence (DNA): TGTGCCAGCAGTGCGACAGGATTCGAGACTGGCTACACCTTC. Translating gives CASSATGFETGYTF.